The 20 T cell receptor beta chains reported below all come from one sample, sequenced in a study of glioma-infiltrating T cells. Amplification of TCR alpha and beta CDR3 regions from RNA used iRepertoire nested multiplex PCR. A single record per CDR3 protein comes from TCRdb applying MiXCR to the multiplex PCR reads. The sample has 90,000 to 110,000 distinct CDR3 sequences; 25% are singletons. Sequences were obtained from glioma tissue, nonneoplastic brain tissue, or PBMCs (not recorded which). The receptors stem from a human donor with low-grade glioma or glioblastoma, undergoing nonglioma brain surgery, or in good health (not recorded which).

Note on this clonotype: The junction differs from germline at one of its ends, possibly a read error. As DNA, the CDR3 is TGTGCCATCAGTTTCCGGGGGGCTAGCGAGCAGTACTTC. This codes for CAISFRGASEQYF. This chain connects TRBV12-3 or TRBV12-4 to TRBJ2-7; possible D gene TRBD2, 7 bases. The CDR3 covers 13 residues.

This clonotype was counted at least ten times. The chain links TRBV2 to TRBJ2-1, with D perhaps matching TRBD2 (5 bases). Germline CDR1 SNHLY, CDR2 FYNNEI. The CDR3 extends over 14 amino acids. V was trimmed by 7 bases and J by 0 bases, leaving 10 bases between them. The CDR3 DNA reads as TGTGCCAGCAACAGAGCGGACTCCTACAATGAGCAGTTCTTC. This translates into CASNRADSYNEQFF.

Turning to this clonotype: It may be a read error: a sequence one base away is much more abundant. The chain carries TRBV12-3 or TRBV12-4 and TRBJ1-3; a weak D match, TRBD1 (6 bases). Trimming pared 10 bases from V and 4 bases from J, leaving 17 bases between. The CDR3 is made up of 14 amino acids. This chain's CDR3 is CATIEQGAGNTIYF. The CDR3 coding sequence is TGTGCCACCATCGAACAGGGCGCGGGAAACACCATATATTTT.

Points on this clonotype: A much larger clone lies a single base off, so this may be a read error. The gene calls are TRBV7-2 and TRBJ2-1; TRBD2 matches at 7 bases. Germline trimming cut 5 bases from V and 8 bases from J; bases unmatched to any gene: 6. The CDR3 runs to 13 residues. Germline V gene data show CDR1 as SGHTA and CDR2 as FQGNSA. CDR3 protein: CASSRGVTYEQFF. CDR3 sequence (DNA): TGTGCCAGCAGCCGGGGGGTGACGTATGAGCAGTTCTTC.

There are many counts of this clonotype. V usage is TRBV6-2 or TRBV6-3 and J usage is TRBJ1-2; no reliable D call. Between the trimmed V and J ends, which lost 0 bases and 4 bases, there was a span of 6 bases. In germline, CDR1 is MNHEY, CDR2 SVGEGT. The CDR3 is 13 residues long. The CDR3 DNA reads as TGTGCCAGCAGTTACTCCTCAGTCTATGGCTACACCTTC. The encoded protein is CASSYSSVYGYTF.

Regarding this clonotype: A much larger clone lies one base from this, so it may be a read error. The rearrangement uses TRBV11-1 and TRBJ1-1; 10 bases fit TRBD1. The CDR3 length is 18 residues. Trimming cost V 3 bases and J 0 bases; bases outside gene matches: 10. Germline values: CDR1 SGHAT, CDR2 FQDESV (reference sequence). The CDR3 loop reads CASSFPGQGTGMNTEAFF. CDR3 coding DNA: TGTGCCAGCAGCTTCCCGGGACAGGGGACTGGCATGAACACTGAAGCTTTCTTT.

On this clonotype itself: Lacking the conserved final phenylalanine or tryptophan, this CDR3 likely reflects a read error. V is TRBV27 and J is TRBJ1-2; no clear D gene. The CDR3 runs to 15 residues. V lost 5 bases and J lost 11, with 24 bases in between. Germline loops: CDR1 MNHEY, CDR2 SMNVEV (reference sequence). The CDR3 bases are TGTGCCAGCAGTCTTCGGGGAGTCAAGAACTATGAATACACCATC. Residues: CASSLRGVKNYEYTI.

This clonotype was counted between two and nine times. This chain uses TRBV27 with TRBJ2-1; D remains ambiguous. V was shortened by 10 bases and J by 2 bases, with 0 bases between the two germline ends. CDR1 MNHEY and CDR2 SMNVEV come from the germline V gene (reference sequence). This CDR3 is built from 9 residues. CDR3 sequence: CATYNEQFF. The CDR3 DNA is TGTGCCACCTACAATGAGCAGTTCTTC.

This clonotype occurred a few times. Being one base from a much bigger clone, this may be a read error. This chain uses TRBV24-1 with TRBJ2-1, with D unclear. The V gene's germline CDR1 is KGHDR and CDR2 SFDVKD. The CDR3 loop spans 11 amino acids. Written as DNA, the CDR3 is TGTGCCACCAGTGATTACAATGAGCGGTTCTTC. It specifies CATSDYNERFF.

The chain has TRBV30 and TRBJ2-7; 9 nucleotides line up with TRBD2. This CDR3 has 14 residues. Germline-derived CDR1 and CDR2 are GTSNPN and SVGIG (reference sequence). With V trimmed by 3 bases and J by 2 bases, 5 bases remained unmatched. This CDR3 reads CAWRTSGPPYEQYF. CDR3 nucleotide sequence: TGTGCCTGGAGAACTAGCGGGCCCCCCTACGAGCAGTACTTC.

Turning to this clonotype: A single base separates this from a much larger clone, so it may be a read error. The CDR3 region has the DNA TGTGCCACCAGTGAACCTACTAGCGGGAGTATGGATGATCAGTTCTTC. It codes for CATSEPTSGSMDDQFF. The genes are TRBV24-1 and TRBJ2-1, with 11 bases that match TRBD2. CDR3 size: 16 residues. Germline V gives CDR1 KGHDR, CDR2 SFDVKD.

This clonotype was recorded at least ten times. V and J are TRBV29-1 and TRBJ1-1, with D possibly matching TRBD1 (6 bases). The length of the CDR3 is 11 residues. The V end lost 6 bases, the J end lost 4 bases, and 9 bases lay between the germline ends. CDR1 SQVTM and CDR2 ANQGSEA come from the germline V gene. CDR3 protein: CSVGTLTEAFF. The CDR3 region has the DNA TGCAGCGTCGGGACACTCACTGAAGCTTTCTTT.

A note on this clonotype: A much bigger clone sits one base away, suggesting this may be a read error. The conserved phenylalanine or tryptophan normally closing the CDR3 is absent here, so this likely arose from a read error. The CDR3 coding sequence is TGTGCCAGCAATTACGGAGGGGGGAATCAGCCCCAGCATTCT. It is translated as CASNYGGGNQPQHS. The chain links TRBV6-5 to TRBJ1-5; D is perhaps TRBD1 (6 bases). The CDR3 contains 14 residues. Per germline, CDR1 MNHEY and CDR2 SVGAGI.

This rearrangement joins TRBV19 to TRBJ2-7; TRBD1 matches 7 bases. Germline CDR1 is LNHDA and CDR2 is SQIVND (reference sequence). CDR3 length: 14 residues. With 5 bases clipped from V and 3 bases from J, the junction kept 7 bases outside the gene matches. The CDR3 loop is CASSETGQLYEQYF. The CDR3 DNA follows: TGTGCCAGTAGTGAGACAGGGCAGCTCTACGAGCAGTACTTC.

As for this clonotype: This sequence may be a read error, since a much larger clone differs from it by one base. This rearrangement joins TRBV4-1 to TRBJ1-1; no firm D call. Germline CDR1 MGHRA, CDR2 YSYEKL. This CDR3 contains 15 residues. V was pared by 2 bases and J by 2 bases, with 12 bases between. CDR3 loop: CASSQIGSLNTEAFF. Here the CDR3 DNA reads TGCGCCAGCAGCCAAATTGGGTCCCTCAACACTGAAGCTTTCTTT.

In its sample, this clonotype was seen many times. The chain carries TRBV6-6 and TRBJ2-1; TRBD2 agrees at 7 bases. The CDR3 is 17 amino acids. The germline V gene has CDR1 MNHNY and CDR2 SVGAGI (reference sequence). V shed 2 bases, J shed 1 base, and the junction held 8 bases outside the gene matches. As DNA, the CDR3 is TGTGCCAGCAGTTACGGGGGTAGAGCGGGATCCTACAATGAGCAGTTCTTC. As protein: CASSYGGRAGSYNEQFF.

As regards this clonotype: This may stem from a read error, because a much larger clone lies one nucleotide away. The J gene is TRBJ1-1, the V gene TRBV29-1, with 7 positions matching TRBD1. This CDR3 contains 13 residues. CDR1 SQVTM and CDR2 ANQGSEA come from the germline V gene. CDR3 sequence: CSASDRRNTKAFF. The CDR3 DNA reads TGCAGCGCTTCGGACAGGAGGAACACTAAAGCTTTCTTT.

The genes are TRBV4-1 and TRBJ1-5; D is perhaps TRBD1 (6 bases). Germline lookup yields CDR1 MGHRA and CDR2 YSYEKL. V was pared by 6 bases and J by 7 bases, with 16 bases between. This CDR3 region has 14 residues. This CDR3 is CASRRTGFGQPQHF. The CDR3 region has the DNA TGCGCCAGCAGGCGTACAGGGTTCGGACAGCCCCAGCATTTT.

To note about this clonotype: Compared with germline, one end of the junction differs, possibly owing to a read error. The gene calls are TRBV27 and TRBJ2-7; 16 bases match TRBD2. The CDR3 is made up of 15 amino acids. In germline, CDR1 is MNHEY, CDR2 SMNVEV (reference sequence). CDR3 in DNA: TGTGCCATCACCACGGGACTAGCGGGAGGGCCCGTGCATTTCTTC. This gives the protein CAITTGLAGGPVHFF.

As to this clonotype: Just one base apart from a much larger clone, this may be a read error. The chain joins TRBV5-1 to TRBJ2-1; D not resolved. Trimming removed 1 base at V and 5 bases at J, with 7 bases between. Per the germline V gene, CDR1 is SGHRS and CDR2 is YFSETQ. CDR3 length: 13 residues. The CDR3 DNA follows: TGCGCCAGCAGCTTGCCGTCAAACAATGAGCAGTTCTTC. This sequence encodes CASSLPSNNEQFF.